What follows describes a single T cell receptor (beta chain). Antigen specificity is unknown. The sample is drawn from a study of cytomegalovirus exposure and HLA in healthy donors. Broader study findings: Associated with HLA alleles at 0.05 false discovery rate in a later analysis were 16,951 TCR beta sequences. Most observed TCR sequences were rare, whereas some public TCRs were detected in many donors. As was reported, the HLA-A and HLA-B alleles of most subjects were accurately predicted from TCR beta sequences. An analysis was carried out later, and it reportedly showed fewer N-insertions in an Asian-associated ancestry cluster than the approximately 660-donor mean.

Primers included in the PCR were 60 Vbeta and 13 Jbeta primers. Repertoires were generated with immunoSEQ multiplex PCR, while TCRdb's copy carries only in-frame clones and drops some. The sample has some 120,000 clones, about 79% seen once. The receptor was derived from a man aged 25-45 years in good health and CMV-seropositive. What was sequenced was PBMCs.

CDR3 DNA sequence: TGTGCCAGCAGTTTTGCCGGGACAGGAAAGCCCCAGCATTTT. The encoded protein is CASSFAGTGKPQHF. V and J are TRBV28 and TRBJ1-5; 8 positions match TRBD1. From germline, CDR1 is MDHEN and CDR2 SYDVKM. Trimming removed 3 bases from V and 8 bases from J; junction bases left unmatched: 6. This CDR3 comprises 14 residues.